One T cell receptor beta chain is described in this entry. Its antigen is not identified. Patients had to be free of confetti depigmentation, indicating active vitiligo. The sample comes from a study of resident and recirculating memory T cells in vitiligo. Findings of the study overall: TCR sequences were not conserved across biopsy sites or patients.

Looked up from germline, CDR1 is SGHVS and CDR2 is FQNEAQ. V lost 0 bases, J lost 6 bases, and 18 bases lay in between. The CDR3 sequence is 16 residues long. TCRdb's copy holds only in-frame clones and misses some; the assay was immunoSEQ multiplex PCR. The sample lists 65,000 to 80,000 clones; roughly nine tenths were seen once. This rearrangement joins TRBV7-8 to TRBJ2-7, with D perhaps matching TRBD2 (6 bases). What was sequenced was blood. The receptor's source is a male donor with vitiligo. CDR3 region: CASSLAWAGTSTEQYF. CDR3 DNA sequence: TGTGCCAGCAGCTTAGCTTGGGCGGGAACCTCCACCGAGCAGTACTTC.